This TCR beta chain originates from a study of blood T cell repertoires in COVID-19. Study overall: Collection of acute and convalescent COVID-19 samples took place in the United States, Italy and Spain. Sample material is recorded as cDNA or gDNA derived from T cells, B-cell-depleted T cells, or PBMCs.

It was during active infection that Seattle patients were enrolled and then longitudinally followed. As handled by the study authors: Amplification from reference gene primers served as the basis for estimated nucleated cell counts. Clones were sequenced by immunoSEQ multiplex PCR, and TCRdb holds only the in-frame ones, with some missing. D and trimming come from the DNA, and the V and J calls and clone size come from that table. The table includes approximately 260,000 clones, roughly 89% detected once. The CDR3 runs to 16 residues. Looked up from germline, CDR1 is SGHVS and CDR2 is FNYEAQ. V lost 5 bases to trimming and J lost 4 bases; unmatched junction nucleotides: 11.

The sequence derives from a woman in her fifties or sixties with COVID-19, enrolled during active disease. Sequencing input: peripheral blood. This chain uses TRBV7-6 with TRBJ2-1, with TRBD1 matching 7 bases. As DNA, the CDR3 is TGTGCCAGCAGCCAATCGCCGGGACAGAGATACAATGAGCAGTTCTTC. Its protein is CASSQSPGQRYNEQFF. Full variable domain (missing parts from reference TRBV7-6 and TRBJ2-1): GAGVSQSPRYKVTKRGQDVALRCDPISGHVSLYWYRQALGQGPEFLTYFNYEAQQDKSGLPNDRFSAERPEGSISTLTIQRTEQRDSAMYRCASSQSPGQRYNEQFFGPGTRLTVL.